These T cell receptor beta chains were read from a single sample in a study of blood T cell repertoires in COVID-19. Using immunoSEQ multiplex PCR, the repertoire was profiled, and TCRdb retains in-frame clones only, with some absent. There are 200,000 to 250,000 clones in the sample; 70% to 90% occur only once, and approximately 12% lies in the top ten. The source material was peripheral blood. These receptors were taken from a young woman who had recovered from COVID-19. Both conserved end residues are part of each CDR3. The D gene is left open where the match is weak. Rows give clone size only sometimes, using once, few, many, or a class for an expanded clone.

NA	TRBV5-1	TRBD1	TRBJ2-7	CASSLEGLVQGAYEQYF	TGCGCCAGCAGCTTGGAAGGGTTGGTACAGGGGGCCTACGAGCAGTACTTC
NA	TRBV6-2/TRBV6-3	TRBD1	TRBJ1-5	CASSYMDRIEQPQHF	TGTGCCAGCAGTTACATGGACAGGATCGAACAGCCCCAGCATTTT
NA	TRBV7-6	TRBD1	TRBJ1-1	CASSSEPGQGPHGAFF	TGTGCCAGCAGCTCGGAACCGGGACAGGGGCCCCATGGGGCTTTCTTT
few	TRBV4-3	TRBD1	TRBJ1-4	CASSHGDREDEKLFF	TGCGCCAGCAGCCACGGGGACAGGGAGGATGAAAAACTGTTTTTT
NA	TRBV7-9	TRBD1	TRBJ1-1	CASRETGGLVNTEAFF	TGTGCCAGCAGGGAGACAGGGGGTTTGGTGAACACTGAAGCTTTCTTT
NA	TRBV21-1	NA	TRBJ2-2	CASSKYPPGTGPISELFF	TGTGCCAGCAGCAAATACCCACCCGGGACAGGGCCCATATCGGAGCTGTTTTTT
NA	TRBV20-1	NA	TRBJ1-4	CSARVGLKLFF	TGCAGTGCTAGAGTCGGTCTTAAACTGTTTTTT
NA	TRBV4-3	NA	TRBJ2-4	CASSQDLGDTKNIQYF	TGCGCCAGCAGCCAAGATCTGGGGGACACCAAAAACATTCAGTACTTC
NA	TRBV30	TRBD1	TRBJ1-1	CAWAGGPSLETEAFF	TGTGCCTGGGCAGGGGGCCCCTCCTTGGAGACTGAAGCTTTCTTT
few	TRBV4-3	TRBD2	TRBJ2-7	CASSQGVGLVFPYEQYF	TGCGCCAGCAGCCAAGGGGTGGGACTAGTATTCCCCTACGAGCAGTACTTC
NA	TRBV4-1	NA	TRBJ1-4	CASSQDPGTNEKLFF	TGCGCCAGCAGCCAAGATCCGGGGACTAATGAAAAACTGTTTTTT
NA	TRBV20-1	NA	TRBJ1-1	CSARDFSAFF	TGCAGTGCTAGAGATTTCTCAGCTTTCTTT
once	TRBV7-3	NA	TRBJ2-3	CASSPGGDTQYF	TGTGCCAGCAGCCCCGGGGGAGATACGCAGTATTTT
NA	TRBV19	TRBD1	TRBJ2-5	CASSHDRGLQETQYF	TGTGCCAGTAGCCATGACAGGGGGCTCCAAGAGACCCAGTACTTC
NA	TRBV3-1/TRBV3-2	NA	TRBJ1-1	CASSLQTTASTEAFF	TGTGCCAGCAGCCTCCAGACAACGGCGAGCACTGAAGCTTTCTTT
NA	TRBV7-9	NA	TRBJ2-1	CASSVGLRNEQFF	TGTGCCAGCAGCGTAGGACTGAGGAATGAGCAGTTCTTC
NA	TRBV19	TRBD1	TRBJ2-3	CATRTGSTDTQYF	TGTGCCACCAGGACAGGGAGCACAGATACGCAGTATTTT
few	TRBV11-3	NA	TRBJ1-6	CASSLPPDCFLHF	TGTGCCAGCAGCCTCCCCCCCGACTGCTTCCTCCACTTT
NA	TRBV27	NA	TRBJ1-2	CASSLQGRSGYTF	TGTGCCAGCAGTTTACAGGGTCGGTCTGGCTACACCTTC
NA	TRBV18	NA	TRBJ2-5	CASSPRRGETQYF	TGTGCCAGCTCACCACGAAGGGGAGAGACCCAGTACTTC
NA	TRBV9	NA	TRBJ1-1	CASSVVHSSKVENTEAFF	TGTGCCAGCAGCGTAGTTCACAGCAGTAAGGTGGAGAACACTGAAGCTTTCTTT
NA	TRBV7-9	TRBD1	TRBJ1-4	CASSFDRGNEKLFF	TGTGCCAGCAGCTTCGACAGGGGGAATGAAAAACTGTTTTTT
NA	TRBV9	NA	TRBJ2-1	CASSVGAGSTYNEQFF	TGTGCCAGCAGCGTAGGGGCAGGGTCAACTTACAATGAGCAGTTCTTC
few	TRBV4-2	NA	TRBJ2-7	CASSRDPGSSYEQYF	TGTGCCAGCAGCCGAGACCCCGGGAGCTCCTACGAGCAGTACTTC
NA	TRBV6-5	NA	TRBJ2-5	CASTSHETQYF	TGTGCCAGCACCTCACACGAGACCCAGTACTTC
NA	TRBV6-2/TRBV6-3	NA	TRBJ1-1	CASSPVMGGTEAFF	TGTGCCAGCAGCCCGGTCATGGGGGGCACTGAAGCTTTCTTT
NA	TRBV7-2	TRBD1	TRBJ1-4	CASSANPGQGEKLFF	TGTGCCAGCAGCGCCAACCCGGGACAGGGGGAAAAACTGTTTTTT
NA	TRBV30	NA	TRBJ1-5	CAWSEGGVGQPQHF	TGTGCCTGGAGTGAGGGGGGGGTAGGTCAGCCCCAGCATTTT
NA	TRBV3-1/TRBV3-2	TRBD2	TRBJ2-1	CASSQKPLLLAGNYNEQFF	TGTGCCAGCAGCCAAAAGCCCCTCTTGCTAGCGGGAAACTACAATGAGCAGTTCTTC
NA	TRBV6-6	TRBD2	TRBJ2-1	CASLAGDEQFF	TGTGCCAGTTTAGCGGGAGATGAGCAGTTCTTC
few	TRBV27	TRBD2	TRBJ2-1	CASSSLAGSYNEQFF	TGTGCCAGCAGTTCCCTAGCGGGATCATACAATGAGCAGTTCTTC
NA	TRBV6-2/TRBV6-3	NA	TRBJ1-1	CASSYSANTEAFF	TGTGCCAGCAGTTACTCGGCGAACACTGAAGCTTTCTTT
NA	TRBV27	NA	TRBJ1-6	CASSPSRRPNNSPLHF	TGTGCCAGCAGTCCGTCGAGGCGGCCTAATAATTCACCCCTCCACTTT
NA	TRBV6-6	TRBD2	TRBJ2-5	CASSYTGLAETQYF	TGTGCCAGCAGTTACACCGGACTAGCTGAGACCCAGTACTTC
NA	TRBV18	TRBD1	TRBJ1-6	CASSVSTGDSPLHF	TGTGCCAGCTCAGTAAGCACAGGGGATTCACCCCTCCACTTT
NA	TRBV10-2	TRBD1	TRBJ2-2	CATAGTDYTGELFF	TGCGCCACCGCCGGGACAGACTACACCGGGGAGCTGTTTTTT
once	TRBV2	NA	TRBJ1-5	CASVTVLNQPQHF	TGTGCCAGCGTGACAGTCCTCAATCAGCCCCAGCATTTT
NA	TRBV27	NA	TRBJ2-3	CASSSEAGQTDTQYF	TGTGCCAGCAGTTCGGAGGCGGGGCAAACAGATACGCAGTATTTT
NA	TRBV19	NA	TRBJ2-7	CASSSQGGPSYEQYF	TGTGCCAGTAGTTCCCAGGGTGGCCCTTCCTACGAGCAGTACTTC
NA	TRBV10-3	NA	TRBJ1-2	CAISETAGANNYGYTF	TGTGCCATCAGTGAAACGGCAGGGGCCAATAACTATGGCTACACCTTC
NA	TRBV5-1	TRBD2	TRBJ2-1	CASSWSGGEQFF	TGCGCCAGCTCCTGGTCGGGGGGTGAGCAGTTCTTC
NA	TRBV30	TRBD2	TRBJ2-1	CAWSEGQAGAYNEQFF	TGTGCCTGGAGTGAAGGGCAAGCGGGAGCCTACAATGAGCAGTTCTTC
NA	TRBV18	TRBD1	TRBJ2-3	CASSPGTAYTDTQYF	TGTGCCAGCTCACCCGGGACAGCTTACACAGATACGCAGTATTTT
NA	TRBV2	NA	TRBJ1-1	CASRADNMNTEAFF	TGTGCCAGCAGAGCCGACAACATGAACACTGAAGCTTTCTTT
NA	TRBV5-6	NA	TRBJ1-1	CASSQQVGDTEAFF	TGTGCCAGCAGCCAACAAGTGGGAGACACTGAAGCTTTCTTT
NA	TRBV6-6	TRBD2	TRBJ2-7	CASSYRGLEGQYF	TGTGCCAGCAGTTACCGGGGACTAGAAGGGCAGTACTTC